This T cell receptor beta chain is from a study of long-term antiretroviral therapy in people with HIV. Overall study: Collection dates of the earliest samples fall about a decade before the 2015 immediate-ART recommendation.

Runs used v3.0 of the immunoSEQ assay and were done at survey level. The method was immunoSEQ multiplex PCR; TCRdb's version includes in-frame clones alone and lacks a portion of them. The table shows roughly 17,000 clones, with roughly 95% occurring only once. Concerning this clone: The antigen is not known.

Trimming took 5 bases from V and 5 from J, leaving 15 bases between them. There are 14 residues in the CDR3. CDR1 is MGHDK and CDR2 is SYGVNS in the germline V gene. Study-wide findings and caveats: Those clones which expanded before ART made up the dominant part of the repertoire at all time points. Relative to control repertoires, HIV repertoires exhibited narrower CDR3 length ranges.

Samples held roughly 0.95-11 million cryopreserved PBMC, and DNA extraction followed. The TCR comes from a man younger than 45 with HIV. This specimen was unsorted PBMCs, taken 10 to 12 years after starting antiretroviral therapy. The chain is built from TRBV25-1 and TRBJ1-1, with D unresolved. CDR3 coding DNA: TGTGCCAGCAGTCCCATGGGGAGAGGAACTGAAGCTTTCTTT. Translated: CASSPMGRGTEAFF.